This TCR beta chain is from a study of cytomegalovirus exposure and HLA in healthy donors. CDR1 is MNHEY, CDR2 SMNVEV, per germline (reference sequence). CDR3 length: 15 residues. Trimming took 1 base from V and 4 from J, leaving 14 bases between them. In the PCR, 60 Vbeta and 13 Jbeta primers were used. Using immunoSEQ multiplex PCR, the repertoire was profiled, and TCRdb retains in-frame clones only, with some absent. The table has roughly 150,000 clones, 68% seen once; the top ten hold almost 4.5%. Points on this clone: Antigen: not known.

Overall study results and limits: A missense variant in DCLRE1C was later tied to TCR beta V- and J-gene trimming.

The sample consisted of PBMCs. The chain carries TRBV27 and TRBJ2-7, with D possibly being TRBD1 (6 bases). This sequence was found in a man between 60 and 75 years old in good health and CMV-seronegative. The CDR3 loop reads CASSLFGRQVYEQYF. Here the CDR3 DNA reads TGTGCCAGCAGTTTATTTGGGAGACAGGTTTACGAGCAGTACTTC.